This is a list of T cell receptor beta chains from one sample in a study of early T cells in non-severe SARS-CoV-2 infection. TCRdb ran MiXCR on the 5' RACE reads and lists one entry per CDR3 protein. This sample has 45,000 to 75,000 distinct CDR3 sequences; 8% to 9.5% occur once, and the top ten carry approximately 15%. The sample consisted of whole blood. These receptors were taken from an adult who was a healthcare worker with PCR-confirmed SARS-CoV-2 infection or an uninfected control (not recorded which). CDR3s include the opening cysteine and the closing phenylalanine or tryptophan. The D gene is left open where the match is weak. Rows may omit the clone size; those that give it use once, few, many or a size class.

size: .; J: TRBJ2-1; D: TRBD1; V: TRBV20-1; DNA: TGCAGTGCAAGAAGCCGGGACAGGGTTTTGGGGGGCTCCTACAATGAGCAGTTCTTC; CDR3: CSARSRDRVLGGSYNEQFF
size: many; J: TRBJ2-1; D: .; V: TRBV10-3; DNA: TGTGCCATCAGTGAGCCAAGCGGGACAGACAATGAGCAGTTCTTC; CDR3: CAISEPSGTDNEQFF
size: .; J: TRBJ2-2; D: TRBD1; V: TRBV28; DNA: TGTGCCAGCAGTTTTACGGACAGGGGAAATGGCGGGGAGCTGTTTTTT; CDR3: CASSFTDRGNGGELFF
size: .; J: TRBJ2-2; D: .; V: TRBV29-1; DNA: TGCAGCGTGGCCGGGAGCACCGGGGAGCTGTTTTTT; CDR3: CSVAGSTGELFF
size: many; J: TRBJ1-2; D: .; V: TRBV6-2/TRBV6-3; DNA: TGTGCCAGCAGTTACTCACAGGAGGATTCGAACTATGGCTACACCTTC; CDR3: CASSYSQEDSNYGYTF
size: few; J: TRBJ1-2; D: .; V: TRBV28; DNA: TGTGCCAGCAGTCCCGCAGGGGACTCGCGGGACACCTTC; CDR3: CASSPAGDSRDTF
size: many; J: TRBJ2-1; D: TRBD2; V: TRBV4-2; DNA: TGTGCCAGCAGCCAAGATTGGGCGGGAGTGGGGTCCGTCAATGAGCAGTTCTTC; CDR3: CASSQDWAGVGSVNEQFF
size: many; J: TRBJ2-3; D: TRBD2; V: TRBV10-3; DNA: TGTGCCATCAGGGACGAACTAGCGGGAGATACAGATACGCAGTATTTT; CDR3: CAIRDELAGDTDTQYF
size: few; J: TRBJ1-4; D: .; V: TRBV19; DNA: TGTGCCAGTAGTGAATGGATGGAAAAACTGTTTTTT; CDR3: CASSEWMEKLFF
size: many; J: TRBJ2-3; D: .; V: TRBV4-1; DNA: TGCGCCAGCAGCCAAGCCGACAGGGATACGCAGTATTTT; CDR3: CASSQADRDTQYF
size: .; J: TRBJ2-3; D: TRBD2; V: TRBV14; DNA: TGTGCCAGCGCGGGACTAGCGGACAATACGCAGTATTTT; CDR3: CASAGLADNTQYF
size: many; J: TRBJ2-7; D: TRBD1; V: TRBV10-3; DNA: TGTGCCATCAGCGATAGACAGGGGGCCTACGAGCAGTACTTC; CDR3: CAISDRQGAYEQYF
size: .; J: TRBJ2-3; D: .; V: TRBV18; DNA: TGTGCCAGCTCACCATCGGATACGCAGTATTTT; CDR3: CASSPSDTQYF
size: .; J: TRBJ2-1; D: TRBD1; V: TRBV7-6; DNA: TGTGCCAGCAGCTTAGACGCCGGGACAGACAATGAGCAGTTCTTC; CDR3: CASSLDAGTDNEQFF
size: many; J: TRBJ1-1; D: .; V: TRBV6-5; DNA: TGTGCCAGCAATCCTGGGCACGGTACTGAAGCTTTCTTT; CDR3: CASNPGHGTEAFF
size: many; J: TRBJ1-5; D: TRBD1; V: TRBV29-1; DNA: TGCAGCGTTGGCGGGACAGTAGGTCAGCCCCAGCATTTT; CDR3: CSVGGTVGQPQHF
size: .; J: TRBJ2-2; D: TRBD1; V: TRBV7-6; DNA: TGTGCCAGCAGCTCCCGGGACAGAAACACCGGGGAGCTGTTTTTT; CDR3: CASSSRDRNTGELFF
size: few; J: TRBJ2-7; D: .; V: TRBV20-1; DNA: TGCAGTGCTAGAGATAAAGGCTCTGGGGGCGAGCAGTACTTC; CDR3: CSARDKGSGGEQYF
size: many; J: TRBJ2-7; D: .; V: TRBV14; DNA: TGTGCCAGCAGCCACTTGGGGGCGGAATACTACGAGCAGTACTTC; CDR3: CASSHLGAEYYEQYF
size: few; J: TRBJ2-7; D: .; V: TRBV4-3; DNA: TGCGCCAGCAGCCGGGGGGACAGCCGTAGAGACGAGCAGTACTTC; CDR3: CASSRGDSRRDEQYF
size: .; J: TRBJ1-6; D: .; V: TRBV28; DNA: TGTGCCAGCTCCCAACCACCCCTCCACTTT; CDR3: CASSQPPLHF
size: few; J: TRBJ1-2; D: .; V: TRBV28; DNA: TGTGCCAGCAGTTTGGGGGGCTATGGCTACACCTTC; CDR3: CASSLGGYGYTF
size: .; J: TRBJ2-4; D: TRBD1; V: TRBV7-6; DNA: TGTGCCAGCAGCTCTGAACCGGGACAGGGGGTTGCCAAAAACATTCAGTACTTC; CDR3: CASSSEPGQGVAKNIQYF
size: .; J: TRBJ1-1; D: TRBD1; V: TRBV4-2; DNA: TGTGCCAGCAGCCAGGGGGGACAGAAGGACACTGAAGCTTTCTTT; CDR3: CASSQGGQKDTEAFF
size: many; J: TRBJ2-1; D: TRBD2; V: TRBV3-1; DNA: TGTGCCAGCAGCCAAAGTGGCGGGAGGGCCGGGAATGAGCAGTTCTTC; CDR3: CASSQSGGRAGNEQFF
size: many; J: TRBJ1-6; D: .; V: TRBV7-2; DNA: TGTGCCAGCAGCTTAGAATTTGGACAGCCTAATTCACCCCTCCACTTT; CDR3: CASSLEFGQPNSPLHF
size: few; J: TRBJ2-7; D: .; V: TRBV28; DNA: TGTGCCAGCAGTTCAGGGGATTTAACGGGAGAGCAGTACTTC; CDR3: CASSSGDLTGEQYF
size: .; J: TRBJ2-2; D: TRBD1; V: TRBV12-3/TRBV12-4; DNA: TGTGCCAGCCCCGCAGCCGGGACAGGTCTGGCCGGGGAGCTGTTTTTT; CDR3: CASPAAGTGLAGELFF
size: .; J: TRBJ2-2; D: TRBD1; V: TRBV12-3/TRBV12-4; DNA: TGTGCCAGCAGCCTACAGGGGGCCGGCGGGGAGCTGTTTTTT; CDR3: CASSLQGAGGELFF